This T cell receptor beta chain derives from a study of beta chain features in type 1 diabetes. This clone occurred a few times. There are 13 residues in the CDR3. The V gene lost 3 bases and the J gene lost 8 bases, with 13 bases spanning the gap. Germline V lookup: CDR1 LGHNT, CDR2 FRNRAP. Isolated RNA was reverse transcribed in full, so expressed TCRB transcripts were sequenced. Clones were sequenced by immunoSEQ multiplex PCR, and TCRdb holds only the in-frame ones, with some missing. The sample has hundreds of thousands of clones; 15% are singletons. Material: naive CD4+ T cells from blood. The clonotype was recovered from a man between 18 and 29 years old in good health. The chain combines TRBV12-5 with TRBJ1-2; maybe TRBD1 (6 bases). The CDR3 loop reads CASGFSPGGGYTF. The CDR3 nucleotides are TGTGCTAGTGGTTTTTCCCCGGGGGGCGGCTACACCTTC.